This TCR beta chain was captured by sequencing in a study of OX40 agonist ivuxolimab in advanced cancers. Across the study: Past anti-PD-1, anti-PD-L1 or anti-CTLA-4 therapy was accepted, and 40% had received some.

General study findings and limits: At 0.1 to 3.0 mg/kg and by week 6, clonal expansion occurred in CD4+ and CD8+ blood T cells.

In regard to this clone: Antigen: not known.

On cycle 4 day 1 and cycle 7 day 1, as well as at baseline, blood was sampled. Method: immunoSEQ multiplex PCR; TCRdb's copy keeps in-frame clones and lacks some. The sample includes over 65,000 clones, about 84% seen only once; the top ten take around 0.5%. This TCR derives from an adult with an advanced solid tumor such as melanoma, head and neck, liver or kidney cancer. The sequences come from CD4+ or CD8+ T cells sorted from blood, collected in a trial of the OX40 agonist ivuxolimab.

CDR3 amino acids: CASSFQGSLNTEAFF. The CDR3 coding sequence is TGCGCCAGCAGCTTCCAGGGCAGCTTGAACACTGAAGCTTTCTTT. The chain employs TRBV5-1 and TRBJ1-1; D may be TRBD1 (5 bases). Trimming took 2 bases from V and 0 from J, leaving 11 bases between them. Germline V gene data show CDR1 as SGHRS and CDR2 as YFSETQ. The CDR3 has 15 residues.